The rows below give T cell receptor beta chains drawn from one sample of a study of CD8 T cells in Susac syndrome. TCRdb re-called the immunoSEQ multiplex PCR reads with MiXCR, one entry per CDR3 protein. Here the sample spans 150,000 to 180,000 distinct CDR3 sequences, 90% to 95% being singletons. Sample: CD8+ T cells from PBMCs. The receptor source for this set is a human donor with multiple sclerosis. Each CDR3 is given with its conserved first and last residue. The order of the fields is V gene, J gene, clone size, D gene, CDR3 DNA, CDR3 protein. D genes are given only for firm matches. Not every row has a clone size; where given, it reads once, few, many or a size class.

>TRBV14|TRBJ1-2|-|-
TGTGCCAGCAGCCAAGGGTCGGGAACCTCCCATGGCTACACCTTC
CASSQGSGTSHGYTF
>TRBV7-9|TRBJ2-7|-|TRBD2
TGTGCCAGCAGCCCATCTTTAATGCGGGGACTAAGCTCCTACGAGCAGTACTTC
CASSPSLMRGLSSYEQYF
>TRBV20-1|TRBJ2-1|-|-
TGCAGTGCTCCCGGCGCGGGGTCTCGGGAGCAGTTCTTC
CSAPGAGSREQFF
>TRBV14|TRBJ2-5|-|-
TGTGCCAGCAGACGGACGGATCAAGAGACCCAGTACTTC
CASRRTDQETQYF
>TRBV9|TRBJ2-1|-|-
TGTGCCAGCAGCGTACTAGCGAACGAAATCAATGAGCAGTTCTTC
CASSVLANEINEQFF
>TRBV7-8|TRBJ1-5|-|TRBD1
TGTGCCAGCAGCTCAATGCCAGGGGGAGCTAGCAATCAGCCCCAGCATTTT
CASSSMPGGASNQPQHF
>TRBV3-1|TRBJ2-7|once|-
TGTGCCAGCAGCCCCGAAGAGAGTCCCCTCTACGAGCAGTACTTC
CASSPEESPLYEQYF
>TRBV6-2/TRBV6-3|TRBJ1-2|-|-
TGTGCCAGCAGTCACCCGGGCGGCTACACCTTC
CASSHPGGYTF
>TRBV4-3|TRBJ2-7|once|-
TGCGCCAGCAGCCAAGTAGGTGAACCCAACTACGAGCAGTACTTC
CASSQVGEPNYEQYF
>TRBV7-9|TRBJ2-1|once|-
TGTGCCAGCAGCATGACAGATTTAGGTCTCGATGAGCAGTTCTTC
CASSMTDLGLDEQFF
>TRBV6-2/TRBV6-3|TRBJ2-1|-|TRBD2
TGTGCCAGCCTTAGCGGGGAAATCGAACAGTTCTTC
CASLSGEIEQFF
>TRBV6-4|TRBJ2-5|-|-
TGTGCCAGCAGTGACTCGGGGAGACTTGCGGAAGTTGGAGAGACCCAGTACTTC
CASSDSGRLAEVGETQYF
>TRBV3-1|TRBJ2-3|-|TRBD2
TGTGCCAGCAGCCAGACGGGACTAGCCCAAGATACGCAGTATTTT
CASSQTGLAQDTQYF
>TRBV4-2|TRBJ2-5|-|TRBD2
TGTGCCAGCAGCCAAGGAGAGCGGGGGGGCAGCGAGACCCAGTACTTC
CASSQGERGGSETQYF
>TRBV13|TRBJ2-5|-|-
TGTGCCAGCAGCTCGGGCAACAAAGAGACCCAGTACTTC
CASSSGNKETQYF
>TRBV7-9|TRBJ2-7|-|-
TGTGCCAGCAGCTTAGGGAGAGCCCCGCTTGACTTC
CASSLGRAPLDF
>TRBV29-1|TRBJ1-3|-|-
TGCAGCGTTGTCCAGTCCCCTGGAAACACCATATATTTT
CSVVQSPGNTIYF
>TRBV27|TRBJ2-2|-|TRBD1
TGTGCCAGCAGTAGGGGGCCAACCGGGGAGCTGTTTTTT
CASSRGPTGELFF
>TRBV20-1|TRBJ2-7|-|TRBD1
TGCAGTGCTAGGGAGACAGGGGTACCCTACGAGCAGTACTTC
CSARETGVPYEQYF